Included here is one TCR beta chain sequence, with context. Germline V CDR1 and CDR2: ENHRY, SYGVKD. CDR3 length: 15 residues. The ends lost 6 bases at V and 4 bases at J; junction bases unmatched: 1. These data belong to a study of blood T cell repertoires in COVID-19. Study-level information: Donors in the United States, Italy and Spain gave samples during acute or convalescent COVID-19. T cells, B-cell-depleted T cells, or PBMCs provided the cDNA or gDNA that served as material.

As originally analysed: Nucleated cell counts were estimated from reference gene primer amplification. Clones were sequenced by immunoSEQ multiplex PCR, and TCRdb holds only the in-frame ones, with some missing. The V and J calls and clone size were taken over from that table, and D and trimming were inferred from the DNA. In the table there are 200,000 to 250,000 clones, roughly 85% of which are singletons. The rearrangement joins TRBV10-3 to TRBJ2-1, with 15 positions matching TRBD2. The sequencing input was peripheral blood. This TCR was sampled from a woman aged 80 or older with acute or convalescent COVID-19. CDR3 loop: CAIRGTSGGYNEQFF. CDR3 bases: TGTGCCATCAGAGGGACTAGCGGGGGGTACAATGAGCAGTTCTTC.